This T cell receptor beta chain comes out of a study of vaccination effects on CD4 cells after COVID-19. Libraries were prepared by immunoSEQ multiplex PCR; TCRdb keeps only in-frame clonotypes and omits some of them. Of roughly 51,000 clones in the sample, about 74% were seen once. Study-wide results and caveats: Few convalescent patients were studied, and early post-infection samples were lacking.

V shed 2 bases and J shed 2 bases, with 9 bases lying between them. The CDR3 runs to 14 residues. Germline values: CDR1 MNHNS, CDR2 SASEGT. Following a 10-day culture, CD4+ T cells were purified. It was between March and December 2020 that the person had a SARS-CoV-2 infection confirmed by PCR. BNT162b2 vaccine or mRNA-1273 vaccine was given to participants in two doses. On this clone itself: What it binds is unknown.

The source is a human donor who had a prior SARS-CoV-2 infection. V gene TRBV6-1 combines with J gene TRBJ2-5, with D hard to call. The sample here was CD4+ T cells from PBMCs cultured without peptide, taken after COVID-19 vaccination. For the CDR3, the DNA is TGTGCCAGCAGTGAAAATCACAGTCAAGAGACCCAGTACTTC. It specifies CASSENHSQETQYF.